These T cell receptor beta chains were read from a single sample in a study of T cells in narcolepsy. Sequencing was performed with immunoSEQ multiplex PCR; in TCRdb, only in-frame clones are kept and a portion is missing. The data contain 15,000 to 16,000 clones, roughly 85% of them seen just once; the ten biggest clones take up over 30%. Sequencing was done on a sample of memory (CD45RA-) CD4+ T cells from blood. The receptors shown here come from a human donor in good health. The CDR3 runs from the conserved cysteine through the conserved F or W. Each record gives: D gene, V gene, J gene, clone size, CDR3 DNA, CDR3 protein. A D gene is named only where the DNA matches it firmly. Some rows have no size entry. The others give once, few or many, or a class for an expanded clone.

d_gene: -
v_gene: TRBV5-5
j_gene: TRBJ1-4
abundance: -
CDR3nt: TGTGCCAGCAGCTCCTCCCAGGTGCAGGCTAATGAAAAACTGTTTTTT
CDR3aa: CASSSSQVQANEKLFF

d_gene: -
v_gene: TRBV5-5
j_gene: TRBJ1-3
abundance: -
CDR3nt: TGTGCCAGCAGCAGACAACCCAAGACCCCCTACTCTGGAAACACCATATATTTT
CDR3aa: CASSRQPKTPYSGNTIYF

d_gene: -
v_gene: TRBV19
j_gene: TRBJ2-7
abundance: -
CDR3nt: TGTGCCAGTAGTATAGCCGGCTCCCGATACTACGAGCAGTACTTC
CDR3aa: CASSIAGSRYYEQYF

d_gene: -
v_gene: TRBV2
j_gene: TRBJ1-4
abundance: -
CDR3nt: TGTGCCAGCAGTGGGGGGGACGCGGCTAATGAAAAACTGTTTTTT
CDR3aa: CASSGGDAANEKLFF

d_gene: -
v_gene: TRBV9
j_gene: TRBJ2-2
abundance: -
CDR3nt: TGTGCCAGCAGCGGCTTCAACCGGGCCCGTACGGCCGGGGAGCTGTTTTTT
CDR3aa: CASSGFNRARTAGELFF

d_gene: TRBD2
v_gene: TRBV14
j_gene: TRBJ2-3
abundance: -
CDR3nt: TGTGCCAGCAGCCAAAGGGGACTAGCGGGGGGATACACAGATACGCAGTATTTT
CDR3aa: CASSQRGLAGGYTDTQYF

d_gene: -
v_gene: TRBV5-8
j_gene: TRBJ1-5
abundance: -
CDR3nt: TGTGCCAGCAGCTTGGGCCAGATTAACAATCAGCCCCAGCATTTT
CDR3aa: CASSLGQINNQPQHF

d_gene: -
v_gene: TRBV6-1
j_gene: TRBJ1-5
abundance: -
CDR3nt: TGTGCCAGCAGTTTCCGTCCGAAGAACAATCAGCCCCAGCATTTT
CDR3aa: CASSFRPKNNQPQHF

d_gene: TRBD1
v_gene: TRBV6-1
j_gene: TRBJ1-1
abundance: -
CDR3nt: TGTGCCAGCAAAGGGGGCAGTAACACTGAAGCTTTCTTT
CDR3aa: CASKGGSNTEAFF

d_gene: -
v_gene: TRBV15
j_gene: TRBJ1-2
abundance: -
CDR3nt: TGTGCCACCAGCACGTCACGGGTGAATGGCCTTAACTATGGCTACACCTTC
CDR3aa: CATSTSRVNGLNYGYTF

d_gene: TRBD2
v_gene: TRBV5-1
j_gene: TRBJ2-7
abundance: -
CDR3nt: TGCGCCAGCAGCCCACCAGAGAGACTAGCGGGTATCAGTCCCGAGCAGTACTTC
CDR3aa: CASSPPERLAGISPEQYF

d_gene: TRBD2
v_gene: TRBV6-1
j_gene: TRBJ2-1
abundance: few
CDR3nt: TGTGCCAGCAGCCAGGGACTAGAGGTCTATGAGCAGTTCTTC
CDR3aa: CASSQGLEVYEQFF

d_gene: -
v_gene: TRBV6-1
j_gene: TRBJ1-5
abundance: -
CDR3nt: TGTGCCAGCGGTAAGGGGGGTCAGCCCCAGCATTTT
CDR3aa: CASGKGGQPQHF

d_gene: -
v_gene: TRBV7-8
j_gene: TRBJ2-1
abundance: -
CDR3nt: TGTGCCAGCAGCCGAGATACTGATATCTCCTACAATGAGCAGTTCTTC
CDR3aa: CASSRDTDISYNEQFF

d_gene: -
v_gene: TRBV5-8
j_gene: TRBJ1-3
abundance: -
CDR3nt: TGTGCCAGCAGCTCGTCGATCCCCAGCTCTGGAAACACCATATATTTT
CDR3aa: CASSSSIPSSGNTIYF

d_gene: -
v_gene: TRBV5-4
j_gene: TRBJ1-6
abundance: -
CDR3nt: TGTGCCAGCAGCTCCCGGACCGGGACAACCTATAATTCACCCCTCCACTTT
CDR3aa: CASSSRTGTTYNSPLHF

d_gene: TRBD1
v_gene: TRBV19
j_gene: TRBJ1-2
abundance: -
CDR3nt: TGTGCCAGTAGCGCAACCGGGACAGGGACGAACTATGGCTACACCTTC
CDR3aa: CASSATGTGTNYGYTF

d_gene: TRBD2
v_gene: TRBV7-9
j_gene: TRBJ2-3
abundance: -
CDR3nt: TGTGCCAGCAGCTTAGACCTGACTAGCGGGGGTGTAGGAGATACGCAGTATTTT
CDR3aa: CASSLDLTSGGVGDTQYF

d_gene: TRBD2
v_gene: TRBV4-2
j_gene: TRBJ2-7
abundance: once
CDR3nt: TGTGCCAGCAGCCATTTAGCGGGGGACTCCTACGAGCAGTACTTC
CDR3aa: CASSHLAGDSYEQYF

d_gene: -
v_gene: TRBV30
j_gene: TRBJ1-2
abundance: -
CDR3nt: TGTGCCTGGAGTGTATTGACTGTCTATGGCTACACCTTC
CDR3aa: CAWSVLTVYGYTF

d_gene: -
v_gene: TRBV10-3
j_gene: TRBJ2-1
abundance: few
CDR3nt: TGTGCCATCAGAGCGGATCGGCGGGCTAGCGATGAGCAGTTCTTC
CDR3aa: CAIRADRRASDEQFF

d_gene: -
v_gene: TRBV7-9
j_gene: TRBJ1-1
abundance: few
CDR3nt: TGTGCCAGCAGCTTACCCCAGGCACGGAGGACTGAAGCTTTCTTT
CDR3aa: CASSLPQARRTEAFF

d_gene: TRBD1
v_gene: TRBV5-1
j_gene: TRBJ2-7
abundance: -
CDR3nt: TGCGCCAGCAGCTTTAGGGGGCGATCGTACGAGCAGTACTTC
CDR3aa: CASSFRGRSYEQYF

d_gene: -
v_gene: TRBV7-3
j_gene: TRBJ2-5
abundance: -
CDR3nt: TGTGCCAGCAGCGCCCGGGCGCAAGAGACCCAGTACTTC
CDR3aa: CASSARAQETQYF

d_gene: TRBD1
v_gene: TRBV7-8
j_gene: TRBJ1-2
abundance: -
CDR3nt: TGTGCCAGCAGCACGACAGGGAGTCATGGCTACACCTTC
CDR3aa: CASSTTGSHGYTF

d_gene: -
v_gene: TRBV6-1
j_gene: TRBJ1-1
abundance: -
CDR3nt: TGTGCCAGCTCCCTCTTAGGCCGCCCTGAAGCTTTCTTT
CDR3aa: CASSLLGRPEAFF

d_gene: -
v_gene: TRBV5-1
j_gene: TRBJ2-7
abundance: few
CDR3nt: TGCGCCAGCAGCTTGGACGCCTACGAGCAGTACTTC
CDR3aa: CASSLDAYEQYF

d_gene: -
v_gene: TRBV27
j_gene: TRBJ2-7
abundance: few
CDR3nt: TGTGCCAGCAACCAGAGAGGGGGGAACTACGAGCAGTACTTC
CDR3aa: CASNQRGGNYEQYF

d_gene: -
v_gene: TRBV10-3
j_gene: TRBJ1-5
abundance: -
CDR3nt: TGTGCCATCAGTGACGGGCAGGGCCGGCAGCCCCAGCATTTT
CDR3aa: CAISDGQGRQPQHF

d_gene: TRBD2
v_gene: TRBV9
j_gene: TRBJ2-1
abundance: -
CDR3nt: TGTGCCAGCAGCGTCGGGCTAGCGGCTATTAGCTCCTACAATGAGCAGTTCTTC
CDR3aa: CASSVGLAAISSYNEQFF

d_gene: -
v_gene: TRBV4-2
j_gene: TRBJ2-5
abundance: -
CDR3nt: TGTGCCAGCAGCCCCAAAAGGGACACAAGGTTGACCCAGTACTTC
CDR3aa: CASSPKRDTRLTQYF

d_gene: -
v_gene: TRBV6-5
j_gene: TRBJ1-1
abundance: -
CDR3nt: TGTGCCAGCAGTGTCCGGGGCAACACTGAAGCTTTCTTT
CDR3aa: CASSVRGNTEAFF

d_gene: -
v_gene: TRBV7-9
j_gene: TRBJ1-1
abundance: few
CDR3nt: TGTGCCAGCAGCTTAGAAGCCCAGAACACTGAAGCTTTCTTT
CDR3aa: CASSLEAQNTEAFF

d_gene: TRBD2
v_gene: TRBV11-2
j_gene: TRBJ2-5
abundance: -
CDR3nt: TGTGCCAGCAGCTTACTGCAGGGAGGGGTGGAGACCCAGTACTTC
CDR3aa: CASSLLQGGVETQYF

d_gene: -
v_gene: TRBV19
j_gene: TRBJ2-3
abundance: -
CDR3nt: TGTGCCAGTAGTATCGGAGATACGCAGTATTTT
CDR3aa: CASSIGDTQYF

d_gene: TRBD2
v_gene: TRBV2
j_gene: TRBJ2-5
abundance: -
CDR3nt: TGTGCCAGCAGCCCGACTAGCGGCTTCCAAGAGACCCAGTACTTC
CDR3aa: CASSPTSGFQETQYF

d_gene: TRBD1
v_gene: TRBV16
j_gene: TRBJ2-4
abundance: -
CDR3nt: TGTGCCAGCAGCCCCAACAGGGGGCAGGGAAACATTCAGTACTTC
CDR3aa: CASSPNRGQGNIQYF

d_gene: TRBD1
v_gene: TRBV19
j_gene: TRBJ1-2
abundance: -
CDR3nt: TGTGCCAGTAGTAGCGCGACAGGGATCAATGGCTACACCTTC
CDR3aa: CASSSATGINGYTF

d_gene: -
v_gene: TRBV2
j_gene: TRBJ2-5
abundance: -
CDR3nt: TGTGCCAGCAGTGGTCAGTCGGGCCGGGAGACCCAGTACTTC
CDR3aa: CASSGQSGRETQYF

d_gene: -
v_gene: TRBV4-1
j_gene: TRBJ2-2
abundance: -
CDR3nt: TGCGCCAGCAGCCAAGATAAGGGGCGAACGAACACCGGGGAGCTGTTTTTT
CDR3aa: CASSQDKGRTNTGELFF

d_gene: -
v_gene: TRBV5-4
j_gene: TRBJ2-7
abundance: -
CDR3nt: TGTGCCAGCAGCCCGACAAGCTCCGGTACAAGCTCCTACGAGCAGTACTTC
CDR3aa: CASSPTSSGTSSYEQYF